What follows are 3 T cell receptor beta chains derived from one specimen sequenced in a study of brain metastases from non-small cell lung cancer (dated by TCRdb to the late 2010s). Library preparation used the immunoSEQ multiplex PCR assay. Imported from immuneACCESS, the table was reduced by TCRdb to in-frame sequences with V and J called. These copies leave out some clones; in studies compared against another copy, an unresolved V gene accounts for under half, and the cause of the remainder is not known. In all, the sample holds 7,500 to 10,000 clones, and just under 85% of those were seen once. Of the sample, 4.1% is held by the ten largest clones. Material: primary lung tumor tissue. Interpreted using the paper, the cell subset or site label stands for: primary lung tumor paired with brain metastasis. The receptors stem from a donor over 35 with non-small cell lung cancer.

The J gene is TRBJ2-2, the V gene TRBV18; 8 bases fit TRBD2. V shed 3 bases and J 1 base; nucleotides not matched to a gene: 1. The germline V gene has CDR1 KGHSH and CDR2 LQKENI. The CDR3 contains 15 residues. CDR3 loop: CASSPGLENTGELFF. CDR3 DNA sequence: TGTGCCAGCTCACCGGGACTAGAGAACACCGGGGAGCTGTTTTTT.

The V and J genes are TRBV5-1 and TRBJ1-3, with 7 bases aligning to TRBD1. CDR3 length: 16 residues. The trim removed 1 base at V and 1 base at J, leaving 5 bases unmatched. From germline, CDR1 is SGHRS and CDR2 YFSETQ. The CDR3 region has the DNA TGCGCCAGCAGCTTGCAGGGGGGGAGGTCTGGAAACACCATATATTTT. Encoded protein: CASSLQGGRSGNTIYF.

The chain carries TRBV27 and TRBJ2-1, with a possible D match to TRBD2 (5 bases). V dropped 3 bases and J dropped 6 bases, with 6 bases sitting between them. This CDR3 has 12 amino acids. CDR1 and CDR2 (germline): MNHEY, SMNVEV (reference sequence). In DNA form, the CDR3 reads TGTGCCAGCAGTTTGGCGGGCAATGAGCAGTTCTTC. Its protein product is CASSLAGNEQFF.